These T cell receptor beta chains were read from a single sample in a study of T cells in Graves' hyperthyroidism and ophthalmopathy. TCRdb redid the calling of the multiplex PCR reads with MiXCR, one entry per CDR3 protein. This table has about 400,000 distinct CDR3 sequences, approximately 15% appearing once. Sequenced material: blood. These receptors all stem from a woman aged 25 to 39 with Graves' hyperthyroidism. Both conserved end residues are part of each CDR3. The D gene is left open where the match is weak. The listing skips clone size in some rows; elsewhere it reads once, few, many or a size class.

clone size | CDR3 length | J gene | D gene | V gene | CDR3 DNA | CDR3 protein
many | 14 | TRBJ2-5 | - | TRBV27 | TGTGCCAGCAGTGATGCTCAGGGGAGGGAGACCCAGTACTTC | CASSDAQGRETQYF
many | 14 | TRBJ2-7 | TRBD2 | TRBV2 | TGTGCCAGCAACACTCGGACTAGATCGCAGGAGCAGTACTTC | CASNTRTRSQEQYF
many | 14 | TRBJ2-1 | TRBD2 | TRBV7-9 | TGTGCCAGCAGCTTAGCCCCCGGGAGGAATGAGCAGTTCTTC | CASSLAPGRNEQFF
- | 16 | TRBJ2-5 | TRBD2 | TRBV7-3 | TGTGCCAGCAGCTCGTCATCCCTAGCGGCCCAAGAGACCCAGTACTTC | CASSSSSLAAQETQYF
- | 16 | TRBJ1-2 | - | TRBV15 | TGTGCCACCAGCAGAGATCCGGAGGGGGTGACTGATGGCTACACCTTC | CATSRDPEGVTDGYTF
many | 14 | TRBJ2-2 | - | TRBV18 | TGTGCCAGCTCACCACTGGCGGCCACCGGGGAGCTGTTTTTT | CASSPLAATGELFF
few | 15 | TRBJ1-1 | - | TRBV5-1 | TGCGCCAGCAGCCACCAGCCCTCGGCAGGGACTGAAGCTTTCTTT | CASSHQPSAGTEAFF
- | 15 | TRBJ1-5 | - | TRBV28 | TGTGCCACCGGTTCTCCCGGGCAGGGTACCCAGCCCCAGCATTTT | CATGSPGQGTQPQHF
few | 14 | TRBJ2-2 | TRBD2 | TRBV29-1 | TGCAGCGTACGGACTAGCGCAAACACCGGGGAGCTGTTTTTT | CSVRTSANTGELFF
many | 14 | TRBJ1-2 | - | TRBV12-3/TRBV12-4 | TGTGCCAGCAGCCCCCAGGACATCGGATACGGCTACACCTTC | CASSPQDIGYGYTF
few | 13 | TRBJ2-7 | - | TRBV5-1 | TGCGCCAGCAGACTTGAGGCCGCCTACGAGCAGTACTTC | CASRLEAAYEQYF
many | 17 | TRBJ2-1 | TRBD2 | TRBV6-5 | TGTGCCAGCAGTTACTGGGGGACTAGCGGGAGAGCTAATGAGCAGTTCTTC | CASSYWGTSGRANEQFF
many | 12 | TRBJ1-3 | - | TRBV29-1 | TGCAGCGTCGGTTTCTCTGGAAACACCATATATTTT | CSVGFSGNTIYF
few | 16 | TRBJ2-1 | TRBD2 | TRBV15 | TGTGCCACCAGCAGGAGGGCTAGCGGTTCCCTTAATGAGCAGTTCTTC | CATSRRASGSLNEQFF
- | 17 | TRBJ1-5 | - | TRBV4-2 | TGTGCCAGCAGCCAAGATTCGTTAGGGAACGGGAATCAGCCCCAGCATTTT | CASSQDSLGNGNQPQHF
- | 13 | TRBJ2-3 | - | TRBV19 | TGTGCCAGTAGTGGGCAGGTAGGAGATACGCAGTATTTT | CASSGQVGDTQYF
many | 12 | TRBJ2-1 | - | TRBV28 | TGTGCCAGCAGTTTAAACGACTACAAGCAGTTCTTC | CASSLNDYKQFF
- | 15 | TRBJ2-2 | TRBD2 | TRBV2 | TGTGCCAGCAGGGGGACTAGCGGATTCACCGGGGAGCTGTTTTTT | CASRGTSGFTGELFF
many | 16 | TRBJ2-1 | - | TRBV27 | TGTGCCAGCAGTCCCATACGGGGGGCATTCTACAATGAGCAGTTCTTC | CASSPIRGAFYNEQFF
few | 15 | TRBJ2-7 | TRBD1 | TRBV10-3 | TGTGCCATCGGGGATAGCTGGGACAGTTCCTACGAGCAGTACTTC | CAIGDSWDSSYEQYF
few | 18 | TRBJ2-2 | - | TRBV10-3 | TGTGCCATCAGTGAGAATTCTTCGCCGGGAGTCGGGACCGGGGAGCTGTTTTTT | CAISENSSPGVGTGELFF
few | 13 | TRBJ2-5 | - | TRBV5-4 | TGTGCCAGCAGCGCGTGGGGAAGGGAGACCCAGTACTTC | CASSAWGRETQYF
many | 21 | TRBJ2-3 | TRBD2 | TRBV27 | TGTGCCAGCAGTTTATCGAGAGGGAGCGCTAGCGGGAGGAGGTTTAAAGATACGCAGTATTTT | CASSLSRGSASGRRFKDTQYF
- | 15 | TRBJ1-3 | - | TRBV6-1 | TGTGCCAGCACCCAGACCGGGGTCTCTGGAAACACCATATATTTT | CASTQTGVSGNTIYF
- | 16 | TRBJ2-1 | TRBD2 | TRBV28 | TGTGCCAGCAGTTTATGGGGCAGCGGGACTAGCCATGAGCAGTTCTTC | CASSLWGSGTSHEQFF
many | 14 | TRBJ2-7 | - | TRBV5-1 | TGCGCCAGCAGCCCGGGACCCGGAACCTACGAGCAGTACTTC | CASSPGPGTYEQYF
few | 16 | TRBJ2-5 | - | TRBV7-9 | TGTGCCAGCAGCTTACACCGGGGGCAGGGGGAAGAGACCCAGTACTTC | CASSLHRGQGEETQYF
- | 18 | TRBJ2-6 | - | TRBV6-5 | TGTGCCAACAGTTACAGGAGGGGATCCTTTTCTGGGGCCAACGTCCTGACTTTC | CANSYRRGSFSGANVLTF
few | 15 | TRBJ1-5 | - | TRBV7-9 | TGTGCCAGCAGCTTAGGTATGGGAGGGGAACAGCCCCAGCATTTT | CASSLGMGGEQPQHF
- | 13 | TRBJ2-1 | TRBD2 | TRBV6-1 | TGTGCCGTTCAGACTAGCTTGTACAATGAGCAGTTCTTC | CAVQTSLYNEQFF